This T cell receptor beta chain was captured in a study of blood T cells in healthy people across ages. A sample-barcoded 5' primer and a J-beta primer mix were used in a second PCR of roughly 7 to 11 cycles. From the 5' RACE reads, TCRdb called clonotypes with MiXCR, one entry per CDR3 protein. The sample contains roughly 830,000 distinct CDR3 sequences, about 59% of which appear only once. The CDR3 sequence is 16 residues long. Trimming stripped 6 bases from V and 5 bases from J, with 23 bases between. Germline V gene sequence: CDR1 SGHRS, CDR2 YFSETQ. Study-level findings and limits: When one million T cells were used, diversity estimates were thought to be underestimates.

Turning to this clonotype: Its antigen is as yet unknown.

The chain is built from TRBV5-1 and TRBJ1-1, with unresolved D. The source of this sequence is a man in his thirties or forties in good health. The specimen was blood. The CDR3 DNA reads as TGCGCCAGCAAGTCGGGGTCTGATACTTGGAATACTGAAGCTTTCTTT. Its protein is CASKSGSDTWNTEAFF.